The clone carrying this T cell receptor beta chain was seen a single time. Germline V lookup: CDR1 SGHRS, CDR2 YFSETQ. CDR3 length: 16 residues. The ends lost 4 bases at V and 7 bases at J; junction bases unmatched: 13. These data originate in a study of blood T cell repertoires in COVID-19. On the study more broadly: T cells, B-cell-depleted T cells, or PBMCs provided the cDNA or gDNA that served as material.

The protocol was immunoSEQ multiplex PCR, while the TCRdb copy is restricted to in-frame clones and leaves out a portion. Of over 85,000 clones listed, over 75% are singletons. The sequencing input was peripheral blood. The origin of this receptor is a woman older than 75 with acute or convalescent COVID-19. The chain recombines TRBV5-1 with TRBJ2-1, with TRBD2 identical over 8 bases. The CDR3 bases are TGCGCCAGCAGCCGACGGAGCGGGAGTTGGAGGAATGAGCAGTTCTTC. Its translation: CASSRRSGSWRNEQFF.